This T cell receptor beta chain appears in the sequencing data of a study of T cell responses to AZD1222 COVID-19 vaccine. Turning to the study itself: Second doses at about 4 or about 12 weeks were pooled.

Germline CDR1 and CDR2: LGHNA and YSLEER. V shed 4 bases and J shed 1 base, with 16 bases lying between them. This CDR3 comprises 16 residues. Findings of the study overall: Spike-wide coverage was observed for vaccine-associated CD4 TCRs, with dominant responses at 160-218 and 743-854. Repertoire sampling occurred only after the peak T cell response. White British donors predominated, females outnumbered males, and clonal diversity was possibly underestimated.

As to this clone: What it recognizes is unknown.

TCRdb keeps only in-frame clones here, not all; method: immunoSEQ multiplex PCR. Among roughly 35,000 clones, 70% to 90% were seen once, and the ten largest hold 5.5% to 7.5%. This sequence joins TRBV4-3 and TRBJ1-2, with a weak D call TRBD1 (5 bases). The sequence was collected from an adult in good health. Sequences were derived from peripheral blood, sampled on day 0 of AZD1222 vaccination. The DNA of the CDR3 is TGCGCCAGCAGCCCCCACTCAGGGACCTTTAACTATGGCTACACCTTC. It is translated as CASSPHSGTFNYGYTF.